This T cell receptor beta chain was retrieved from a study of blood T cell repertoires in COVID-19. In the authors' methods: Nucleated cell counts were estimated from reference gene primer amplification. Only in-frame clones appear in the TCRdb table, and some are missing; sequencing was by immunoSEQ multiplex PCR. V and J calls and clone size are copied from that table; D and trimming were computed from the DNA. The profile shows about 200,000 clones, around 84% of them singletons. Study members were between about 18 and 95 years old and lived in roughly 24 US regions. The source material was PBMCs or T cells enriched from blood (not recorded which). This receptor was obtained from a woman aged 30 to 39 who had been exposed to COVID-19.

The CDR3 nucleotides are TGTGCCAGCAGCTTAATCGGACAGCTATATGGCTACACCTTC. Amino acids: CASSLIGQLYGYTF. The chain joins TRBV5-6 to TRBJ1-2; D possibly corresponds to TRBD1 (6 bases). The ends were cut back, 2 bases at V and 5 bases at J, with 13 bases in the middle. This CDR3 has 14 residues. Germline V gives CDR1 SGHDT, CDR2 YYEEEE.